This is a list of T cell receptor beta chains from one sample in a study of cytotoxic CD8 clonotypes in ibrutinib-treated CLL. The table came from immunoSEQ multiplex PCR; TCRdb's copy has only in-frame clones and leaves some out. The data hold over 120,000 clones, with more than 70% observed a single time. Here the sequenced sample was PBMCs, taken after 36 months of ibrutinib treatment. The receptors derive from a human donor with chronic lymphocytic leukemia. The CDR3 runs from the conserved cysteine through the conserved F or W. Fields, in order: J gene, clone size, V gene, D gene, CDR3 DNA, CDR3 protein. D genes are given only for firm matches. Not all rows give a size; the values are once, few, many and, for expanded clones, a class.

TRBJ2-1,few,TRBV7-3,TRBD2,TGTGCCAGCAGCACCTTTAGCGGGAGCGGTTATGAGCAGTTCTTC,CASSTFSGSGYEQFF
TRBJ2-6,-,TRBV5-1,TRBD1,TGCGCCAGCAGCGTAGAACCGGGACAGTACTCTGGGGCCAACGTCCTGACTTTC,CASSVEPGQYSGANVLTF
TRBJ2-7,-,TRBV5-6,-,TGTGCCAGCAGCGGAACGGGACGTCTCGTCGAGCAGTACTTC,CASSGTGRLVEQYF
TRBJ2-2,-,TRBV11-2,TRBD2,TGTGCCAGCAGCTTAGTCACCCTAGCGGGGGGTCCCGGGGAGCTGTTTTTT,CASSLVTLAGGPGELFF
TRBJ1-6,-,TRBV6-1,TRBD1,TGTGCCAGCAGTGAAAGGCCGGGACAGGGGAATTCACCCCTCCACTTT,CASSERPGQGNSPLHF
TRBJ2-7,-,TRBV14,-,TGTGCCAGCAGCCCGCTCGCAACGGCATCTCGGGGGGAGCAGTACTTC,CASSPLATASRGEQYF
TRBJ2-7,-,TRBV5-1,-,TGCGCCAGCAGCCCGGAGCCGGCGGGTACACCCTACGAGCAGTACTTC,CASSPEPAGTPYEQYF
TRBJ2-5,-,TRBV10-3,TRBD1,TGTGCCATCAGCCGGACAGGGGAAGAGACCCAGTACTTC,CAISRTGEETQYF
TRBJ2-1,-,TRBV7-8,-,TGTGCCAGCAGCTTCCAGAGGGCATCGTATAATGAGCAGTTCTTC,CASSFQRASYNEQFF
TRBJ1-3,-,TRBV5-1,-,TGCGCCAGCAGCTTGGGGACAGTTGGGGTTACCTCTGGAAACACCATATATTTT,CASSLGTVGVTSGNTIYF
TRBJ1-1,-,TRBV5-4,TRBD1,TGTGCCAGCAGCCCAACAGGGGGATCCACTGAAGCTTTCTTT,CASSPTGGSTEAFF
TRBJ1-2,once,TRBV29-1,-,TGCAGCGTGATCCGGGGCCCAGCTAACTATGGCTACACCTTC,CSVIRGPANYGYTF
TRBJ1-5,once,TRBV18,TRBD1,TGTGCCAGCTCACCGCAGGGGGCCGGCCAGCCCCAGCATTTT,CASSPQGAGQPQHF
TRBJ2-3,few,TRBV7-9,TRBD2,TGTGCCAGCAGCCCCGAGCTAGCGGCCACAGATACGCAGTATTTT,CASSPELAATDTQYF
TRBJ1-5,few,TRBV25-1,-,TGTGCCAGCAGTGAATTAGTGGGTCAGCCCCAGCATTTT,CASSELVGQPQHF
TRBJ1-5,few,TRBV7-8,-,TGTGCCAGCAGCTTAAGTGGAGGCCGACACAATCAGCCCCAGCATTTT,CASSLSGGRHNQPQHF
TRBJ2-5,-,TRBV11-2,-,TGTGCCAGCAGCTCCGGGAGCCAGGGGGAGACCCAGTACTTC,CASSSGSQGETQYF
TRBJ1-4,-,TRBV7-6,TRBD1,TGTGCCAGCAGCTTCGCTGCCAGGGGGTTTGAAAAACTGTTTTTT,CASSFAARGFEKLFF
TRBJ1-1,-,TRBV19,-,TGTGCCAGTAGTAGCGGGGGGGCCACTGAAGCTTTCTTT,CASSSGGATEAFF
TRBJ2-3,-,TRBV5-1,TRBD2,TGCGCCAGCAGCCTCGGACTAGCGGGAGTGGGGACAGATACGCAGTATTTT,CASSLGLAGVGTDTQYF
TRBJ2-3,once,TRBV9,-,TGTGCCAGCAGCTTAACTATACAAGGGGGTGGAGATACGCAGTATTTT,CASSLTIQGGGDTQYF
TRBJ1-3,-,TRBV5-6,-,TGTGCCAGCAGTCGCGGACAGTGGGGCTCTGGAAACACCATATATTTT,CASSRGQWGSGNTIYF
TRBJ1-5,-,TRBV6-1,TRBD1,TGTGCCGGAGCACAGGGGAGAGGTCAGCCCCAGCATTTT,CAGAQGRGQPQHF
TRBJ1-3,-,TRBV5-1,-,TGCGCCAGCAGCCCGGGGCCTGGAAACACCATATATTTT,CASSPGPGNTIYF
TRBJ2-7,-,TRBV30,TRBD1,TGTGCCTGGAGTGTAGCCGGGACAGGGACCAGCGAGCAGTACTTC,CAWSVAGTGTSEQYF
TRBJ1-2,-,TRBV29-1,-,TGCAGCGTTGAGGTGGGAGCTAACTATGGCTACACCTTC,CSVEVGANYGYTF
TRBJ2-1,-,TRBV18,-,TGTGCCAGCTCACCAACTGGGGGGACATACAATGAGCAGTTCTTC,CASSPTGGTYNEQFF
TRBJ1-5,-,TRBV18,-,TGTGCCAGCTCATTGACCGAGCAGGGAAGGCCCCAGCATTTT,CASSLTEQGRPQHF
TRBJ2-7,-,TRBV11-2,TRBD1,TGTGCCAGCAGTTCCCAGACAGGGGGCAACGAGCAGTACTTC,CASSSQTGGNEQYF